This entry lists 29 T cell receptor beta chains sequenced from one sample in a study of control samples from healthy donors and cancer patients (dated by TCRdb to between 2020 and 2021). The library was generated by the immunoSEQ multiplex PCR assay. TCRdb took this table from immuneACCESS and kept in-frame rearrangements with V and J called. Such tables lack part of the clones; where checked against another copy, unresolved V genes explain under half of the gap, and the rest is unexplained. The sample data list approximately 190,000 clones, and roughly nine tenths of these were observed just once. The ten largest clones take up 1.8% of the sample. The sample was blood. These TCRs come from a man in his thirties or forties in good health.

The chain carries TRBV10-1 and TRBJ2-3; the D gene could be TRBD1 or TRBD2 (6 bases each). V lost 3 bases to trimming and J lost 3 bases, with 10 bases between them. The CDR3 sequence is 14 residues long. Germline CDR1 is WNHNN and CDR2 is SYGVQD (reference sequence). The CDR3 sequence: CASSDRGLTDTQYF. The DNA of the CDR3 is TGCGCCAGCAGTGACAGGGGACTGACAGATACGCAGTATTTT.

The chain joins TRBV18 to TRBJ2-7; no reliable D call. This CDR3 comprises 13 residues. The V end was cut by 3 bases, the J end by 2 bases, with 8 bases between. Per germline, CDR1 KGHSH and CDR2 LQKENI. CDR3 coding DNA: TGTGCCAGCTCACCGGGGTATCCCTACGAGCAGTACTTC. It is translated as CASSPGYPYEQYF.

The chain carries TRBV2 and TRBJ1-2; 8 bases line up with TRBD1. The CDR3 runs to 14 residues. V shed 3 bases and J 6 bases; nucleotides not matched to a gene: 6. The germline V gene encodes CDR1 SNHLY and CDR2 FYNNEI. The CDR3 reads CASSDVGQGNGYTF. Here the CDR3 DNA reads TGTGCCAGCAGTGATGTTGGACAGGGAAATGGCTACACCTTC.

V and J are TRBV6-6 and TRBJ1-1, with no clear D. V was shortened by 0 bases and J by 3 bases, with 2 bases between the two germline ends. The CDR3 is 12 residues long. Germline values: CDR1 MNHNY, CDR2 SVGAGI (reference sequence). DNA for the CDR3: TGTGCCAGCAGTTACTCGGACACTGAAGCTTTCTTT. As protein: CASSYSDTEAFF.

The J gene is TRBJ1-6, the V gene TRBV4-1; D gene uncertain. V lost 0 bases and J lost 12, with 9 bases in between. CDR1 and CDR2 from the germline V gene are MGHRA and YSYEKL. This CDR3 contains 13 residues. The CDR3 DNA follows: TGCGCCAGCAGCCAAGATACGACCCAACCCCTCCACTTT. Residues: CASSQDTTQPLHF.

V gene TRBV7-9 combines with J gene TRBJ2-7, with TRBD1 as a possible D gene (6 bases). From germline, CDR1 is SEHNR and CDR2 FQNEAQ (reference sequence). CDR3 length equals 15 residues. Between the trimmed V and J ends, which lost 2 bases and 2 bases, there was a span of 13 bases. CDR3 loop: CASSLIGDTTYEQYF. CDR3 sequence (DNA): TGTGCCAGCAGCTTAATTGGGGACACCACCTACGAGCAGTACTTC. Full variable domain (remainder filled in from reference TRBV7-9 and TRBJ2-7): DTGVSQNPRHKITKRGQNVTFRCDPISEHNRLYWYRQTLGQGPEFLTYFQNEAQLEKSRLLSDRFSAERPKGSFSTLEIQRTEQGDSAMYLCASSLIGDTTYEQYFGPGTRLTVT.

V is TRBV7-9 and J is TRBJ1-2; 7 bases agree with TRBD1. The germline gives CDR1 SEHNR, CDR2 FQNEAQ (reference sequence). CDR3 length: 13 residues. V gave up 5 bases and J gave up 4 bases; unmatched junction bases: 4. The CDR3 coding sequence is TGTGCCAGCAGCCTAGGGGGCTTCTATGGCTACACCTTC. This translates into CASSLGGFYGYTF.

CDR3 sequence (DNA): TGTGCCAGCAGGACTAGCGGGGCCGGGAATACGCAGTATTTT. The encoded protein is CASRTSGAGNTQYF. J is TRBJ2-3 and V is TRBV2, with 11 nucleotides matching TRBD2. Germline CDR1 and CDR2: SNHLY and FYNNEI. Trimming removed 6 bases from V and 7 bases from J; junction bases left unmatched: 6. This CDR3 is 14 amino acids long.

The gene calls are TRBV5-1 and TRBJ2-1; 10 positions match TRBD1. V was pared by 6 bases and J by 6 bases, with 9 bases of the junction left unmatched. This CDR3 spans 15 amino acids. CDR1 and CDR2 (germline): SGHRS, YFSETQ. In DNA form, the CDR3 reads TGCGCCAGCACCCCAGACAGGGGGCTTAGCAATGAGCAGTTCTTC. It is translated as CASTPDRGLSNEQFF. Full variable domain (outside the CDR3, taken from reference TRBV5-1 and TRBJ2-1): KAGVTQTPRYLIKTRGQQVTLSCSPISGHRSVSWYQQTPGQGLQFLFEYFSETQRNKGNFPGRFSGRQFSNSRSEMNVSTLELGDSALYLCASTPDRGLSNEQFFGPGTRLTVL.

The chain has TRBV7-8 and TRBJ2-5, with D perhaps assigned TRBD1 or TRBD2 (6 bases each). The CDR3 has 14 amino acids. CDR1 is SGHVS and CDR2 is FQNEAQ in the germline V gene. V gave up 2 bases and J gave up 5 bases, with 12 bases separating them. The CDR3 protein is CASSLRGPGETQYF. The CDR3 DNA reads as TGTGCCAGCAGCTTACGGGGGCCGGGGGAGACCCAGTACTTC.

V and J are TRBV2 and TRBJ2-7, with a possible D match to TRBD1 (6 bases). The V gene lost 5 bases and the J gene lost 3 bases, with 17 bases spanning the gap. The CDR3 is 15 residues long. The germline V gene encodes CDR1 SNHLY and CDR2 FYNNEI. The CDR3 region is CASSTTGRPGYEQYF. DNA for the CDR3: TGTGCCAGCAGTACCACAGGGCGGCCAGGCTACGAGCAGTACTTC.

This clone was seen once. The chain links TRBV5-4 to TRBJ2-7; D not certain. CDR3 length: 13 amino acids. Trimming took 5 bases from V and 5 from J, leaving 14 bases between them. The germline V gene has CDR1 SGHNT and CDR2 YYREEE (reference sequence). This chain's CDR3 is CASRSAASHEQYF. The CDR3 nucleotides are TGTGCCAGCAGGTCGGCGGCGAGCCACGAGCAGTACTTC.

This sequence joins TRBV6-5 and TRBJ2-1; possible D gene TRBD2, 5 bases. The germline V gene encodes CDR1 MNHEY and CDR2 SVGAGI. The ends were cut back, 3 bases at V and 6 bases at J, with 12 bases in the middle. This CDR3 spans 14 amino acids. The CDR3 nucleotides are TGTGCCAGCAGTTATGAGGCCGGGGTCAATGAGCAGTTCTTC. This translates into CASSYEAGVNEQFF.

The genes are TRBV19 and TRBJ2-7, with TRBD1 matching over 10 bases. V lost 5 bases, J lost 4 bases, and 14 bases stayed unmatched. The CDR3 is 17 amino acids. Germline CDR1 reads LNHDA; CDR2 reads SQIVND (reference sequence). As DNA, the CDR3 is TGTGCCAGTAGTCTGATGGGACAGGGGTTCCCTTCTTACGAGCAGTACTTC. Encoded protein: CASSLMGQGFPSYEQYF.

This rearrangement joins TRBV3-1 (or the pseudogene TRBV3-2) to TRBJ2-1; maybe TRBD2 (7 bases). Germline assignment: CDR1 LGHDT and CDR2 YNNKEL (reference sequence). The CDR3 consists of 17 residues. Trimming removed 0 bases at V and 6 bases at J, with 18 bases between. CDR3 sequence reads: CASSQEGGANLLNEQFF. The CDR3 bases are TGTGCCAGCAGCCAAGAGGGGGGGGCTAATCTTCTCAATGAGCAGTTCTTC.

The CDR3 sequence is CASSPQGGPGSGYGYTF. The CDR3, as DNA: TGTGCCAGCTCACCACAGGGAGGCCCCGGCTCAGGCTATGGCTACACCTTC. This chain uses TRBV18 with TRBJ1-2, with D hard to call. The V gene's germline CDR1 is KGHSH and CDR2 LQKENI. The CDR3 contains 17 residues. The V end was cut by 1 base, the J end by 4 bases, with 19 bases between.

This clone was observed once. Other nucleotide sequences in the sample specify the same CDR3. The chain is built from TRBV15 and TRBJ1-5; D gene unclear. Germline values: CDR1 LNHNV, CDR2 YYDKDF (reference sequence). This CDR3 has 12 amino acids. V was shortened by 1 base and J by 4 bases, with 2 bases between the two germline ends. The CDR3 sequence is CATSRGNQPQHF. DNA of the CDR3: TGTGCCACCAGCAGAGGTAATCAGCCCCAGCATTTT.

This clone has a single count. This CDR3 reads CASSGTGGPQETQYF. The CDR3 DNA is TGTGCCAGCAGTGGGACAGGGGGCCCCCAAGAGACCCAGTACTTC. The chain carries TRBV25-1 and TRBJ2-5; 11 positions agree with TRBD1. The germline gives CDR1 MGHDK, CDR2 SYGVNS. The V and J ends lost 4 bases and 1 base, in that order; junction bases with no gene match: 2. CDR3 size: 15 residues.

The rearrangement joins TRBV28 to TRBJ1-2; D is unclear. Trimming removed 2 bases from V and 4 bases from J, with 2 bases in between. From germline, CDR1 is MDHEN and CDR2 SYDVKM. The CDR3 is 11 residues long. CDR3 sequence: CASSLSYGYTF. The CDR3 nucleotides are TGTGCCAGCAGTTTAAGCTATGGCTACACCTTC.

This clone came up a few times. This chain links TRBV6-5 with TRBJ1-5; D unclear. CDR3 size: 15 residues. The germline V gene has CDR1 MNHEY and CDR2 SVGAGI. V lost 3 bases, J lost 9 bases, and 18 bases lay in between. The CDR3 spells CASSYGASREWPQHF. The CDR3 DNA reads as TGTGCCAGCAGTTATGGTGCATCGAGGGAATGGCCCCAGCATTTT.

The chain couples TRBV3-1 (or the pseudogene TRBV3-2) to TRBJ1-6; tentatively, D is TRBD1 (5 bases). The germline V gene has CDR1 LGHDT and CDR2 YNNKEL (reference sequence). Trimming took 9 bases from V and 9 from J, leaving 15 bases between them. This CDR3 is 13 amino acids long. The CDR3 coding sequence is TGTGCCAGTCAGGGCGTATTGGGTTCACCCCTCCACTTT. This translates into CASQGVLGSPLHF.

This chain joins TRBV19 and TRBJ2-2, with TRBD1 as a possible D gene (6 bases). Looked up from germline, CDR1 is LNHDA and CDR2 is SQIVND (reference sequence). The CDR3 length is 15 residues. V dropped 3 bases and J dropped 7 bases, with 15 bases sitting between them. The CDR3 sequence: CASSILGRGHGELFF. The CDR3 nucleotides read TGTGCCAGTAGTATTTTGGGCAGGGGCCACGGGGAGCTGTTTTTT. The full variable domain, rest sourced from reference TRBV19 and TRBJ2-2, is DGGITQSPKYLFRKEGQNVTLSCEQNLNHDAMYWYRQDPGQGLRLIYYSQIVNDFQKGDIAEGYSVSREKKESFPLTVTSAQKNPTAFYLCASSILGRGHGELFFGEGSRLTVL.

The rearrangement links TRBV28 to TRBJ1-5, with 7 positions matching TRBD1. The CDR3 is made up of 15 amino acids. The V gene's germline CDR1 is MDHEN and CDR2 SYDVKM. The V gene end was trimmed by 2 bases and the J gene end by 3 bases; junction bases not matched to a gene: 4. This CDR3 is CASSLPGGDNQPQHF. CDR3 sequence (DNA): TGTGCCAGCAGTTTACCAGGGGGTGACAATCAGCCCCAGCATTTT. Looking up the rest from reference TRBV28 and TRBJ1-5 gives the full variable domain: DVKVTQSSRYLVKRTGEKVFLECVQDMDHENMFWYRQDPGLGLRLIYFSYDVKMKEKGDIPEGYSVSREKKERFSLILESASTNQTSMYLCASSLPGGDNQPQHFGDGTRLSIL.

The CDR3 DNA reads as TGTGCCAGCAGCTTTCCCGCCAGGGGGCGTTCTGAGCAGTACTTC. Its translation: CASSFPARGRSEQYF. The V gene is TRBV7-9, the J gene TRBJ2-7, with 8 bases that match TRBD1. CDR1 and CDR2 (germline): SEHNR, FQNEAQ (reference sequence). This CDR3 spans 15 amino acids. V lost 3 bases to trimming and J lost 7 bases; unmatched junction nucleotides: 11.

The J gene is TRBJ1-1, the V gene TRBV30; D possibly corresponds to TRBD1 (5 bases). The CDR3 runs to 14 residues. The ends were cut back, 3 bases at V and 2 bases at J, with 13 bases in the middle. Germline V lookup: CDR1 GTSNPN, CDR2 SVGIG (reference sequence). CDR3 in amino acids: CAWRRDAKNTEAFF. The CDR3 nucleotides are TGTGCCTGGAGGCGGGACGCGAAAAACACTGAAGCTTTCTTT. The full variable domain, its missing parts supplied by reference TRBV30 and TRBJ1-1, is SQTIHQWPATLVQPVGSPLSLECTVEGTSNPNLYWYRQAAGRGLQLLFYSVGIGQISSEVPQNLSASRPQDRQFILSSKKLLLSDSGFYLCAWRRDAKNTEAFFGQGTRLTVV.

The chain has TRBV7-6 and TRBJ2-3, with D perhaps matching TRBD1 (7 bases). Germline V gene data show CDR1 as SGHVS and CDR2 as FNYEAQ. The CDR3 runs to 17 residues. Trimming removed 1 base from V and 4 bases from J, with 18 bases in between. CDR3 DNA: TGTGCCAGCAGCTTAGTGTCCCCAGGGGGGCGGCCAGATACGCAGTATTTT. Its translation: CASSLVSPGGRPDTQYF.

The chain combines TRBV29-1 with TRBJ1-5, with D possibly TRBD1 on 5 matching bases. Looked up from germline, CDR1 is SQVTM and CDR2 is ANQGSEA. The V end was cut by 6 bases, the J end by 0 bases, with 15 bases between. This CDR3 contains 15 residues. This CDR3 reads CSVAAGTHSNQPQHF. The CDR3 coding sequence is TGCAGCGTCGCCGCCGGGACCCATAGCAATCAGCCCCAGCATTTT.

The chain combines TRBV9 with TRBJ1-4, with D perhaps TRBD1 (5 bases). The V and J ends lost 4 bases and 5 bases respectively, with 12 bases between them. CDR1 is SGDLS and CDR2 is YYNGEE in the germline V gene. CDR3 length: 14 amino acids. CDR3 sequence reads: CASSSRGVNEKLFF. CDR3 in DNA: TGTGCCAGCAGCTCGAGGGGCGTAAATGAAAAACTGTTTTTT.

This clone has only one observation. This chain links TRBV7-2 with TRBJ2-3; D gene unclear. The germline CDR1 and CDR2 sequences are SGHTA and FQGNSA. The CDR3 is 11 amino acids. V was cut by 8 bases and J by 6 bases, with 9 bases left in between. The CDR3 is CASLFVDTQYF. Written as DNA, the CDR3 is TGTGCCAGCCTCTTCGTGGATACGCAGTATTTT.